This entry features one TCR beta chain sequence. Different DNA sequences within this sample yield the same CDR3. The data derive from a study of blood T cell repertoires in COVID-19. About the research overall: COVID-19 samples collected from the United States, Italy and Spain covered acute and convalescent phases. Nucleic acid was either cDNA or gDNA, and it came from T cells, B-cell-depleted T cells, or PBMCs.

Trimming took 5 bases from V and 1 from J, leaving 3 bases between them. CDR3 length: 11 residues. Germline CDR1 reads SGHTA; CDR2 reads FQGNSA. How the authors handled the data: Amplification of reference gene primers was used by the study to estimate nucleated cell counts. The repertoire was sequenced with immunoSEQ multiplex PCR; TCRdb's copy has only in-frame clones and lacks some. The V and J calls and clone size are taken from that table; D and trimming were inferred from the DNA. The sample holds about 270,000 clones, roughly four fifths seen once. What was sequenced was peripheral blood. This TCR was recovered from a woman aged 45 to 65 who had recovered from COVID-19. This sequence joins TRBV7-2 and TRBJ2-7; D unresolved. In DNA form, the CDR3 reads TGTGCCAGCAGCCATTCCTACGAGCAGTACTTC. As protein: CASSHSYEQYF.